Sequencing of this TCR beta chain was carried out in a study of blood T cells in healthy people across ages. For the second PCR, which ran for about 6 to 11 cycles, a sample-barcoded 5' primer and a J-beta primer mix were used. TCRdb re-called the 5' RACE reads through MiXCR, storing one row per CDR3 protein. Of approximately 940,000 distinct CDR3 sequences in the sample, 48% are singletons; the top ten hold around 15%. Deletions cut 1 base from V and 1 base from J, with 9 bases between. This CDR3 has 15 amino acids. The germline CDR1 and CDR2 sequences are MGHRA and YSYEKL. The chain joins TRBV4-1 to TRBJ2-3; D is uncertain. Source material: blood. The TCR sequence derives from a man aged 30 to 39 in good health. DNA of the CDR3: TGCGCCAGCAGCCAAGGCGACTGGGGCACAGATACGCAGTATTTT. As protein: CASSQGDWGTDTQYF.